The 14 T cell receptor beta chains in this list originate from one sample, sequenced in a study of blood T cell repertoires in COVID-19. Measured with immunoSEQ multiplex PCR; TCRdb has only the in-frame clones, and not every one. The data show under 500,000 clones, 70% to 90% seen once. Input material: PBMCs or T cells enriched from blood (not recorded which). These receptors were obtained from a woman aged 18-29 years with acute COVID-19.

In its sample, this clone was seen once. V usage is TRBV18 and J usage is TRBJ2-5; 8 bases are shared with TRBD2. Germline V gene data show CDR1 as KGHSH and CDR2 as LQKENI. V shed 3 bases and J 1 base; nucleotides not matched to a gene: 1. This CDR3 region has 14 residues. CDR3 sequence (DNA): TGTGCCAGCTCACCGGGACTAGGCCAAGAGACCCAGTACTTC. It translates to CASSPGLGQETQYF.

This clone was picked up a small number of times. The chain employs TRBV4-2 and TRBJ2-7; D unclear. This CDR3 is 11 amino acids long. Germline V gives CDR1 LGHNA, CDR2 YNFKEQ. Trimming stripped 8 bases from V and 2 bases from J, with 7 bases between. The CDR3 DNA follows: TGTGCCAGCGGCCTTCCCTACGAGCAGTACTTC. This translates into CASGLPYEQYF.

The rearrangement uses TRBV13 and TRBJ1-4, with TRBD1 matching 12 bases. Trimming removed 5 bases from V and 5 bases from J; junction bases left unmatched: 3. The CDR3 runs 15 residues. The germline gives CDR1 PRHDT, CDR2 FYEKMQ (reference sequence). The CDR3, as DNA: TGTGCCAGCAGCCGCGGGACAGGGGGCAATGAAAAACTGTTTTTT. This sequence encodes CASSRGTGGNEKLFF.

This clone was counted a single time. This chain links TRBV19 with TRBJ2-1, with 9 bases identical to TRBD1. This CDR3 contains 15 residues. V shed 4 bases and J 6 bases; nucleotides not matched to a gene: 7. Germline V gene sequence: CDR1 LNHDA, CDR2 SQIVND (reference sequence). This CDR3 is CASSTGTGKGNEQFF. The CDR3 nucleotides read TGTGCCAGTAGTACAGGGACAGGGAAAGGCAATGAGCAGTTCTTC.

This clone was observed once. The rearrangement uses TRBV7-6 and TRBJ1-6; D might be TRBD1 (6 bases). The germline gives CDR1 SGHVS, CDR2 FNYEAQ. V lost 0 bases and J 4 bases, leaving 16 bases between the germline ends. This CDR3 region has 18 residues. The CDR3 loop is CASSLAGGGQWYNSPLHF. CDR3 sequence (DNA): TGTGCCAGCAGCTTAGCGGGCGGGGGGCAATGGTATAATTCACCCCTCCACTTT.

A word on this clone: The sample holds other DNA sequences that translate to the same CDR3. This chain joins TRBV5-6 and TRBJ2-7; TRBD1 matches 7 bases. The CDR3 contains 14 residues. Germline V gene data show CDR1 as SGHDT and CDR2 as YYEEEE. The V and J ends lost 0 bases and 3 bases, in that order; junction bases with no gene match: 3. CDR3 protein: CASSLGTGVYEQYF. CDR3 DNA sequence: TGTGCCAGCAGCTTGGGGACAGGAGTCTACGAGCAGTACTTC.

This chain joins TRBV5-1 and TRBJ1-5; 9 positions agree with TRBD1. This CDR3 has 14 amino acids. The germline V gene encodes CDR1 SGHRS and CDR2 YFSETQ. The V segment lost 4 bases and the J segment 7 bases; nucleotides outside the gene matches: 6. CDR3 protein: CASSATGGRQPQHF. CDR3 coding DNA: TGCGCCAGCAGCGCAACAGGGGGCCGCCAGCCCCAGCATTTT.

This chain uses TRBV7-9 with TRBJ2-1, with D unresolved. Germline V lookup: CDR1 SEHNR, CDR2 FQNEAQ (reference sequence). The CDR3 loop spans 17 amino acids. V lost 4 bases and J 2 bases, leaving 18 bases between the germline ends. As DNA, the CDR3 is TGTGCCAGCAGCTCCATACCTCTAGTCCCTACCTACAATGAGCAGTTCTTC. Its protein product is CASSSIPLVPTYNEQFF.

The chain links TRBV7-6 to TRBJ1-1; no firm D call. The CDR3 is 13 residues long. Trimming removed 4 bases from V and 4 bases from J, with 10 bases in between. From germline, CDR1 is SGHVS and CDR2 FNYEAQ. CDR3 nucleotides: TGTGCCAGCAGCTCCCAGGAGGCCACTGAAGCTTTCTTT. This encodes CASSSQEATEAFF.

V gene TRBV6-5 combines with J gene TRBJ2-7; possible D gene TRBD1, 6 bases. The CDR3 runs to 14 residues. V lost 0 bases to trimming and J lost 3 bases, with 9 bases between them. Germline V CDR1 and CDR2: MNHEY, SVGAGI. The CDR3 is CASSYSDSNYEQYF. CDR3 nucleotide sequence: TGTGCCAGCAGTTACTCGGACAGTAACTACGAGCAGTACTTC.

V usage is TRBV28 and J usage is TRBJ2-7; TRBD1 matches 12 bases. The junction had 6 bases not matched to a gene; V was cut back by 3 bases and J by 0 bases. The CDR3 sequence is 17 residues long. Germline CDR1 is MDHEN and CDR2 is SYDVKM. The CDR3 here is CASSFRDRGPNSYEQYF. In DNA form, the CDR3 reads TGTGCCAGCAGTTTCAGGGACAGGGGGCCCAACTCCTACGAGCAGTACTTC.

The chain recombines TRBV18 with TRBJ1-3; D remains ambiguous. Trimming stripped 1 base from V and 0 bases from J, with 7 bases between. The germline V gene has CDR1 KGHSH and CDR2 LQKENI. This CDR3 is 15 amino acids long. Written as DNA, the CDR3 is TGTGCCAGCTCACCACTCGAGAGCTCTGGAAACACCATATATTTT. Residues: CASSPLESSGNTIYF.

The chain joins TRBV7-9 to TRBJ1-1, with D uncertain. V shed 5 bases and J shed 1 base, with 5 bases lying between them. The CDR3 loop spans 12 amino acids. The germline V gene encodes CDR1 SEHNR and CDR2 FQNEAQ (reference sequence). The CDR3 spells CASSGGNTEAFF. The CDR3 nucleotides are TGTGCCAGCAGCGGCGGGAACACTGAAGCTTTCTTT.

The chain joins TRBV21-1 to TRBJ1-2; TRBD1, the D gene given by the table, was not confirmed from the DNA. TRBV21-1 is reported as a pseudogene. CDR3 size: 14 residues. The CDR3 nucleotides are TGTGCCAGCAGCAAAGTCCAGGCAGGCTATGGCTACACCTTC. Translation: CASSKVQAGYGYTF.